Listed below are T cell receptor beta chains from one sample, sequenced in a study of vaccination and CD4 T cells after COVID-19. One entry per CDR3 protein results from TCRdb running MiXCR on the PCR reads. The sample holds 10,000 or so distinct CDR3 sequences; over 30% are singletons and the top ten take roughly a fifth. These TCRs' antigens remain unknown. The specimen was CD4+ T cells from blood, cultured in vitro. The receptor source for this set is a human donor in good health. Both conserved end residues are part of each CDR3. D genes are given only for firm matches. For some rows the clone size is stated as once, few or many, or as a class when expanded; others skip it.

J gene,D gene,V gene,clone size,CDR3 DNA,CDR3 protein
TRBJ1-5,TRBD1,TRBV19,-,TGTGCCAGTAGTCAGACAGGGGGCGGTCAGCCCCAGCATTTT,CASSQTGGGQPQHF
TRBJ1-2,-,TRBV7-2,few,TGTGCCAGCAGCTTAGCGAGGGAGGTTTACTATGGCTACACCTTC,CASSLAREVYYGYTF
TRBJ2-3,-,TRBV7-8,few,TGTGCCAGCAGCTTGGCGAGCACAGATACGCAGTATTTT,CASSLASTDTQYF
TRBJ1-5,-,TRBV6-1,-,TGTGCCAGCAGTCCCCGGGAGGTTCGGCAGCCCCAGCATTTT,CASSPREVRQPQHF
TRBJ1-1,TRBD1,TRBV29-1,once,TGCAGCACCGGGACAGGAGGGACTGAAGCTTTCTTT,CSTGTGGTEAFF
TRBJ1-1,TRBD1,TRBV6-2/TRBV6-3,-,TGTGCCAGCAGGGATACAGGGGGCGCTGAAGCTTTCTTT,CASRDTGGAEAFF
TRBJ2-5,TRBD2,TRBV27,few,TGTGCCAGCAGTTTAACGGGCGGGAGGGCCGGGGAGACCCAGTACTTC,CASSLTGGRAGETQYF
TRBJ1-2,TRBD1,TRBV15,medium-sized,TGTGCCACCAGCAGAACAGGGGGCGCGGATGGCTACACCTTC,CATSRTGGADGYTF
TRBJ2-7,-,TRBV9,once,TGTGCCAGCAGCGTAGGGGGCCTAGCGAGCTACGAGCAGTACTTC,CASSVGGLASYEQYF
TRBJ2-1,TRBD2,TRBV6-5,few,TGTGCCAGCAGTTACGAGGTAGCGGGGAACAATGAGCAGTTCTTC,CASSYEVAGNNEQFF
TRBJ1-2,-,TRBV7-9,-,TGTGCCAGCAGTCGAGACAGTAACTATGGCTACACCTTC,CASSRDSNYGYTF
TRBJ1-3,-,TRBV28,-,TGTGCCAGCACTCGTACAGGTTATTTGAGAGACACCATATATTTT,CASTRTGYLRDTIYF
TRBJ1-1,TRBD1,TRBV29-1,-,TGCAGCGTGGTTCAGGGGGCTTCGAACACTGAAGCTTTCTTT,CSVVQGASNTEAFF
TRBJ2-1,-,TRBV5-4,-,TGTGCCAGCAGCTCGCGAGGCGGGCGAAATGAGCAGTTCTTC,CASSSRGGRNEQFF
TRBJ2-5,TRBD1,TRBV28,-,TGTGCCAGCAGTTTGTTGAGGGACAGGGTCGGTTCGACCCAGTACTTC,CASSLLRDRVGSTQYF
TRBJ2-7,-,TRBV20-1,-,TGCAGTGCTAGAGGAGGGGTGGCCTACGAGCAGTACTTC,CSARGGVAYEQYF
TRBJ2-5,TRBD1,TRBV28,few,TGTGCCAGCAGTTCGCCTTTGGGACAGGGGACAGAGACCCAGTACTTC,CASSSPLGQGTETQYF
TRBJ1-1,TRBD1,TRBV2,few,TGTGCCAGCAGTAGACAGGGCTCCCAAGCTTTCTTT,CASSRQGSQAFF
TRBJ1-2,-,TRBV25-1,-,TGTGCCAGCAGTGATAGGGTTAACGATGGCTACACCTTC,CASSDRVNDGYTF
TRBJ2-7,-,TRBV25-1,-,TGTGCCAGCAGTCAACCCGGTGGGGACGAGCAGTACTTC,CASSQPGGDEQYF
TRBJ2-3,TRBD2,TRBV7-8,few,TGTGCCAGCTCTATTCAGGGAGGGTTGACAGATACGCAGTATTTT,CASSIQGGLTDTQYF
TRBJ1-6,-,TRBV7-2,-,TGTGCCAGCAGCTTAGATTTGAGGGCGGGGAATTCACCCCTCCACTTT,CASSLDLRAGNSPLHF
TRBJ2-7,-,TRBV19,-,TGTGCCAGTAGTATAGTGAAGTCCGAGCAGTACTTC,CASSIVKSEQYF
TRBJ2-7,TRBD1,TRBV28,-,TGTGCCAGCAGTTTCGGACAGGGGCCGGCGTACGAGCAGTACTTC,CASSFGQGPAYEQYF
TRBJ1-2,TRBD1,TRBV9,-,TGTGCCAGCAGCGACCGCCCAGGGGGTGGCTACACCTTC,CASSDRPGGGYTF
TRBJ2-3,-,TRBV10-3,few,TGTGCCATCAGTACGGTCAGGACAGATACGCAGTATTTT,CAISTVRTDTQYF
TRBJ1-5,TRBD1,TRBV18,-,TGTGCCAGCTCACCGGGACAGCATAGCAATCAGCCCCAGCATTTT,CASSPGQHSNQPQHF
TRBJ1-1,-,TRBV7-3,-,TGTGCCAGCAGCCTAGGGGTGGGGGTTCCTGAAGCTTTCTTT,CASSLGVGVPEAFF
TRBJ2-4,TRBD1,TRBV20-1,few,TGCAGTGCTAGAGATGGGGGACAGTTAGCCAAAAACATTCAGTACTTC,CSARDGGQLAKNIQYF
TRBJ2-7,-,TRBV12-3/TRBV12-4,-,TGTGCCAGCAGTGACACAGGGCTTTGGGAGCAGTACTTC,CASSDTGLWEQYF
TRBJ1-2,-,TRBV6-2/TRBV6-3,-,TGTGCCAGCAGTTATCAGCGGACCTATGGCTACACCTTC,CASSYQRTYGYTF
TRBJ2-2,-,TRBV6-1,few,TGTGCCAGCAGTCCGCTAGGGACCGGGGAGCTGTTTTTT,CASSPLGTGELFF
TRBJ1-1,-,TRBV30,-,TGTGCCTGGCTCTTTAGGGTGAACACTGAAGCTTTCTTT,CAWLFRVNTEAFF
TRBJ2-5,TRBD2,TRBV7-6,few,TGTGCCAGCAGCTTATTACTAGCGGGAATTGAGAGAGCCCAGTACTTC,CASSLLLAGIERAQYF
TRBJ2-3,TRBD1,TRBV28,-,TGTGCCAGCAGTTATAACCGGGACAGGGAGAGCACAGATACGCAGTATTTT,CASSYNRDRESTDTQYF
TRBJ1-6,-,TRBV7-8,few,TGTGCCAGCAGCGGACCGGGACTTGGGGATTCACCCCTCCACTTT,CASSGPGLGDSPLHF
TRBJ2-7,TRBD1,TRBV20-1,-,TGCAGTGCCCTCAGGGGGCTGGAAGACGAGCAGTACTTC,CSALRGLEDEQYF
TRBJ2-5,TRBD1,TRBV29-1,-,TGCAGCGCACAGGGGACCCTTAAAGAGACCCAGTACTTC,CSAQGTLKETQYF
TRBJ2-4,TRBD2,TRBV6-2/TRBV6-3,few,TGTGCCAGCAGCCCTAGCGGACTAGCCAAAAACATTCAGTACTTC,CASSPSGLAKNIQYF
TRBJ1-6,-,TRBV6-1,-,TGTGCCAGCAGTGAATGGAGGGTTAATTCACCCCTCCACTTT,CASSEWRVNSPLHF
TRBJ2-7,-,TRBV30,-,TGTGCCTGGAGTGGGACATGGATGGACGAGCAGTACTTC,CAWSGTWMDEQYF
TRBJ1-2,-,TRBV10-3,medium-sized,TGTGCCATCAGTGAGTCCCGGACAGCTAACTATGGCTACACCTTC,CAISESRTANYGYTF
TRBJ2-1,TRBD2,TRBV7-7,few,TGTGCTAGCAGCTCGGGACTAGCGGGAGCCAGTGAGCAGTTCTTC,CASSSGLAGASEQFF
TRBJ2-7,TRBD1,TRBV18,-,TGTGCCAGCTCACCTAGACAGGGATGGGACGAGCAGTACTTC,CASSPRQGWDEQYF
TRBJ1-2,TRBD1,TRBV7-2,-,TGTGCCAGCAGCTTAGACCCCGGGGACAGGGCAGGCACCTTC,CASSLDPGDRAGTF
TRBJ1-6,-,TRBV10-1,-,TGCGCCAGCAGTGTGGGACGGCGAGCGTATTCACCCCTCCACTTT,CASSVGRRAYSPLHF
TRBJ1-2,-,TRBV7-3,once,TGTGCCAGCAGCTTAATGGCCAGGGGTTCATCTAACTATGGCTACACCTTC,CASSLMARGSSNYGYTF
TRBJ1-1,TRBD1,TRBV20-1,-,TGCAGTGCTAGAGGCGGGACAGTCATAAACACTGAAGCTTTCTTT,CSARGGTVINTEAFF
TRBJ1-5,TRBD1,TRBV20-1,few,TGCAGTGCTGCCGTTGAATCGGGACAGGGGAAAGTGCGAAGCAATCAGCCCCAGCATTTT,CSAAVESGQGKVRSNQPQHF
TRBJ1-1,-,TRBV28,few,TGTGCCAGCAGTTTTAAGTTTGAAGCTTTCTTT,CASSFKFEAFF
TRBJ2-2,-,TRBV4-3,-,TGCGCCAGCAGCCATGCGACTGGGGAGCTGTTTTTT,CASSHATGELFF
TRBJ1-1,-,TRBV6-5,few,TGTGCCAGCAGTTCCCTCATTGGACTGAACACTGAAGCTTTCTTT,CASSSLIGLNTEAFF
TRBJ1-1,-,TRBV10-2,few,TGCGCCAGCAGTGACAGGGGGAACACTGAAGCTTTCTTT,CASSDRGNTEAFF
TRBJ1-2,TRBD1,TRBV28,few,TGTGCCAGCAGTCCAACGACAGGGGGCATTCGTGGCTACACCTTC,CASSPTTGGIRGYTF
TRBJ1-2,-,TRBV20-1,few,TGCAGTGCCGACGGCCTAGCTAACTATGGCTACACCTTC,CSADGLANYGYTF
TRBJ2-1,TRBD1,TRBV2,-,TGTGCCAGCGCTGGAACAGGGGGCAATGAGCAGTTCTTC,CASAGTGGNEQFF
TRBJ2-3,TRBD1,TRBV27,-,TGTGCCAGCAGTTCTCCGGGGACAGGGAGGATAGGGACAGATACGCAGTATTTT,CASSSPGTGRIGTDTQYF
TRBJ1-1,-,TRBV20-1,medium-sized,TGCAGTGCTAGCGAGGGCAGGGAATCCAGTGAAGCTTTCTTT,CSASEGRESSEAFF